This T cell receptor (beta chain) was identified in a study of radiotherapy plus CTLA-4 blockade in lung cancer. Chemo-refractory metastatic non-small-cell lung cancer patients received focal radiation with ipilimumab CTLA-4 blockade. Deletions cut 10 bases from V and 3 bases from J, with 19 bases between. Germline CDR1 reads MNHNY; CDR2 reads SVGAGI (reference sequence). The CDR3 has 14 residues. Only in-frame clones appear in the TCRdb table, and some are missing; sequencing was by immunoSEQ multiplex PCR. The sample includes about 53,000 clones, approximately 85% seen only once; the top ten take around a quarter.

Sample: peripheral blood, taken from a patient treated with radiotherapy plus ipilimumab. This TCR derives from a human donor with non-small cell lung cancer whose response to radiotherapy plus ipilimumab could not be evaluated. The J gene is TRBJ2-7, the V gene TRBV6-6, with a tentative D call TRBD2 (6 bases). The CDR3: CATGGRPPSYEQYF. The DNA of the CDR3 is TGTGCCACCGGGGGTCGGCCCCCCAGCTACGAGCAGTACTTC.